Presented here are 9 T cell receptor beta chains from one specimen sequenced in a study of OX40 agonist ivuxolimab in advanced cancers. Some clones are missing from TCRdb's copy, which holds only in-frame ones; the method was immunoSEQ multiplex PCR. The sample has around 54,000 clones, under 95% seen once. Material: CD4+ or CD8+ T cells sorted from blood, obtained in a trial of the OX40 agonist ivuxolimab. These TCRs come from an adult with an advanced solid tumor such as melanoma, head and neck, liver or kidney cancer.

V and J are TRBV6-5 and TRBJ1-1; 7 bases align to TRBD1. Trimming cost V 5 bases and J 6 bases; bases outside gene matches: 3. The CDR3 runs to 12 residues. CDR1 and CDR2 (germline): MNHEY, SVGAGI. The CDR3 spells CASSPGQAEAFF. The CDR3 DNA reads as TGTGCCAGCAGTCCTGGACAGGCTGAAGCTTTCTTT.

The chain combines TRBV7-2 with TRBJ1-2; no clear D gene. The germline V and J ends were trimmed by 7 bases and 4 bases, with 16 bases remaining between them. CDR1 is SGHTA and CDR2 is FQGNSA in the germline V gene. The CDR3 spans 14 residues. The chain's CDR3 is CASTQRGSRYGYTF. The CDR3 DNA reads TGTGCCAGCACTCAACGGGGTTCCCGCTATGGCTACACCTTC.

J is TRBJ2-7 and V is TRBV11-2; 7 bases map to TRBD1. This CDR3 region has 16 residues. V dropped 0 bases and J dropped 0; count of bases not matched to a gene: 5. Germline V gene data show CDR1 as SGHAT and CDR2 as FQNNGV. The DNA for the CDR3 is TGTGCCAGCAGCTTAGATCCCGGGACAGTCTCCTACGAGCAGTACTTC. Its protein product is CASSLDPGTVSYEQYF.

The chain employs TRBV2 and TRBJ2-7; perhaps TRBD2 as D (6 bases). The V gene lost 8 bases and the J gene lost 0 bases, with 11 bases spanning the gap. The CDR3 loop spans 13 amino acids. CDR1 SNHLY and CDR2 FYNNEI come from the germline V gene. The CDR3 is CASSVGGSYEQYF. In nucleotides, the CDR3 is TGTGCCAGCTCCGTCGGGGGCTCCTACGAGCAGTACTTC.

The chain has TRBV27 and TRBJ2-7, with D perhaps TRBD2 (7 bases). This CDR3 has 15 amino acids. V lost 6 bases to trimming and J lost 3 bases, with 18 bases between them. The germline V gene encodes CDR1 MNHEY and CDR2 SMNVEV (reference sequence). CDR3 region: CASSPGGGVRYEQYF. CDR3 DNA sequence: TGTGCCAGCAGCCCCGGAGGGGGGGTTCGCTACGAGCAGTACTTC.

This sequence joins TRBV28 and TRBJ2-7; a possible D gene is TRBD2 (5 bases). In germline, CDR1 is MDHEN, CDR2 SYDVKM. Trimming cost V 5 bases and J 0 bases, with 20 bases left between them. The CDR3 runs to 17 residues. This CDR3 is CASSANTPPGYSYEQYF. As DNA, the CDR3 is TGTGCCAGCAGTGCCAATACTCCTCCGGGGTACTCCTACGAGCAGTACTTC.

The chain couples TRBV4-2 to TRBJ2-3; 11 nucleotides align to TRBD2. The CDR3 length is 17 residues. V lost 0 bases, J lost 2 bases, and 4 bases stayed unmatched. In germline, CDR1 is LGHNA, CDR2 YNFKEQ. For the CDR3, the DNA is TGTGCCAGCAGCCAAGATTGGACTAGCGGGTACACAGATACGCAGTATTTT. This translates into CASSQDWTSGYTDTQYF.

CDR3 sequence reads: CASRLASTSYNEQFF. The CDR3 DNA reads as TGTGCCAGCAGATTAGCGTCCACCTCCTACAATGAGCAGTTCTTC. The chain links TRBV27 to TRBJ2-1; TRBD2 might be the D (5 bases). Germline-derived CDR1 and CDR2 are MNHEY and SMNVEV (reference sequence). V shed 6 bases and J shed 0 bases, with 12 bases lying between them. CDR3 length equals 15 residues.

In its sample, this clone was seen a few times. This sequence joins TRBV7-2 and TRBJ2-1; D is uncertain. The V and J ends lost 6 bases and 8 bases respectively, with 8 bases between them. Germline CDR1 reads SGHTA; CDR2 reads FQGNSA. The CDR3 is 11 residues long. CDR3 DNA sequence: TGTGCCAGCAGACACGGTTATGAGCAGTTCTTC. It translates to CASRHGYEQFF.